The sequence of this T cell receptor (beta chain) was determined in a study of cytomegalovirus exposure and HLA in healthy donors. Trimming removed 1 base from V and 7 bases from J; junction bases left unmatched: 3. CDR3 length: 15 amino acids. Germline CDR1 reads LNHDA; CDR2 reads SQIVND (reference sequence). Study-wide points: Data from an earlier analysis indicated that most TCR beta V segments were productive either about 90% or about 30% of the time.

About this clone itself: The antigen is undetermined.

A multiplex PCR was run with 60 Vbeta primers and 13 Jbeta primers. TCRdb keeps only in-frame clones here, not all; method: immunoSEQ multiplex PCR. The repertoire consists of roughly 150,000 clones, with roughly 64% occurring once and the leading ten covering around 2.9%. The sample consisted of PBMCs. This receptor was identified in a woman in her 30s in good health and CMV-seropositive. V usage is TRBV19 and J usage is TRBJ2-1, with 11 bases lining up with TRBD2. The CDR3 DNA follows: TGTGCCAGTAGTATAGTGACTAGCGGGAATAATGAGCAGTTCTTC. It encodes CASSIVTSGNNEQFF.